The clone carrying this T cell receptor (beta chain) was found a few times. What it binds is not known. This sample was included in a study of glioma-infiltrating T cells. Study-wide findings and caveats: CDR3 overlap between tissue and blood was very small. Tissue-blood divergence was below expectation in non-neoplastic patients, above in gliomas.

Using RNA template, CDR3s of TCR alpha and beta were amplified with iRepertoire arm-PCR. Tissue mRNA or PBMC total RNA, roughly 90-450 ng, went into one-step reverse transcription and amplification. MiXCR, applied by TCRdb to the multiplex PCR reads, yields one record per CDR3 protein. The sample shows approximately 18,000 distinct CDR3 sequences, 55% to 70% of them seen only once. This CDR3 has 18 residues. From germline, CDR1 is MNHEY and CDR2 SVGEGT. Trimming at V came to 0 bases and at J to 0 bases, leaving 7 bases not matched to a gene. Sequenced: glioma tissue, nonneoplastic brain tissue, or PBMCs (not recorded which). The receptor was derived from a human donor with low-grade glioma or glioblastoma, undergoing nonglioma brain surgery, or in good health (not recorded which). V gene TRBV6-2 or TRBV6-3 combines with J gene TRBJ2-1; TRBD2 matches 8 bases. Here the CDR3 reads CASSYSTARGASYNEQFF. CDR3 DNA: TGTGCCAGCAGTTACTCGACGGCGCGGGGGGCCTCCTACAATGAGCAGTTCTTC.